The 14 T cell receptor beta chains below all came from one sample that was sequenced in a study of blood T cell repertoires in COVID-19 (dated by TCRdb to about 2020). The receptor library was made with the immunoSEQ multiplex PCR assay. TCRdb obtained this table from immuneACCESS and retained in-frame rearrangements with V and J assigned. These tables miss some clones; where compared with another copy, unresolved V genes account for less than half of the shortfall, and the remainder is unexplained. For this sample there are about 250,000 clones; roughly four fifths appear just once. The top ten clonotypes cover approximately 4.8% of the sample. Sequenced material: peripheral blood. These receptors originate from a man aged 45-60 years with active or convalescent COVID-19.

The J gene is TRBJ2-1, the V gene TRBV6-4, with D perhaps TRBD2 (7 bases). The CDR3 is 13 residues long. Trimming took 4 bases from V and 12 from J, leaving 16 bases between them. CDR1 and CDR2 (germline): MRHNA, SNTAGT. The CDR3 sequence is CASSAIAGARQFF. The CDR3 nucleotides read TGTGCCAGCAGTGCAATCGCGGGGGCTCGGCAGTTCTTC.

The V and J genes are TRBV10-3 and TRBJ1-6; D is ambiguous. Germline-derived CDR1 and CDR2 are ENHRY and SYGVKD. The CDR3 has 13 residues. Trimming left V 7 bases short and J 8 bases short, with 12 bases between. The DNA for the CDR3 is TGTGCCATCAATCCGGGGTCAGATTCACCCCTCCACTTT. Residues: CAINPGSDSPLHF.

This clone was observed a single time. The rearrangement uses TRBV7-9 and TRBJ1-1, with D hard to call. This CDR3 is 15 amino acids long. The germline gives CDR1 SEHNR, CDR2 FQNEAQ (reference sequence). The V end lost 1 base, the J end lost 0 bases, and 9 bases lay between the germline ends. CDR3 in amino acids: CASSLGPGVNTEAFF. As DNA, the CDR3 is TGTGCCAGCAGCTTAGGACCCGGAGTGAACACTGAAGCTTTCTTT.

CDR3 sequence reads: CASSPRGSNQPQHF. The CDR3 nucleotides read TGTGCCAGCAGCCCAAGGGGGAGCAATCAGCCCCAGCATTTT. The chain has TRBV7-9 and TRBJ1-5; tentatively, D is TRBD1 (6 bases). Deletions cut 5 bases from V and 1 base from J, with 9 bases between. The CDR3 consists of 14 residues. CDR1 is SEHNR, CDR2 FQNEAQ, per germline (reference sequence). The full variable domain, with the rest looked up from reference TRBV7-9 and TRBJ1-5, is DTGVSQNPRHKITKRGQNVTFRCDPISEHNRLYWYRQTLGQGPEFLTYFQNEAQLEKSRLLSDRFSAERPKGSFSTLEIQRTEQGDSAMYLCASSPRGSNQPQHFGDGTRLSIL.

This rearrangement joins TRBV7-9 to TRBJ1-5; D remains unclear. V lost 3 bases and J lost 7, with 10 bases in between. This CDR3 spans 13 amino acids. CDR1 is SEHNR and CDR2 is FQNEAQ in the germline V gene (reference sequence). CDR3 sequence: CASSLGGIQPQHF. As DNA, the CDR3 is TGTGCCAGCAGCTTGGGCGGGATACAGCCCCAGCATTTT.

The chain recombines TRBV9 with TRBJ2-7; 7 bases are shared with TRBD1. This CDR3 has 15 residues. Per germline, CDR1 SGDLS and CDR2 YYNGEE. Trimming at V came to 0 bases and at J to 3 bases, leaving 6 bases not matched to a gene. CDR3 nucleotides: TGTGCCAGCAGCGTAGGTACGGGACAGAACTACGAGCAGTACTTC. This translates into CASSVGTGQNYEQYF.

The chain recombines TRBV27 with TRBJ1-6; 7 bases align to TRBD1. Germline CDR1 is MNHEY and CDR2 is SMNVEV (reference sequence). CDR3 size: 14 residues. The V and J ends lost 6 bases and 10 bases, in that order; junction bases with no gene match: 9. Here the CDR3 DNA reads TGTGCCAGCAGAACCTTGACAGGGACCTCACCCCTCCACTTT. This codes for CASRTLTGTSPLHF.

A few counts support this clone. The chain uses TRBV6-6 and TRBJ1-6; D gene unclear. The length of the CDR3 is 12 residues. V shed 7 bases and J shed 10 bases, with 11 bases lying between them. CDR1 and CDR2 (germline): MNHNY, SVGAGI (reference sequence). The CDR3 coding sequence is TGTGCCAGCACTCCCGGAGGCTCACCCCTCCACTTT. Its translation is CASTPGGSPLHF.

V is TRBV2 and J is TRBJ1-2; 9 bases map to TRBD1. J gave up 4 bases and V 3 bases, and 9 bases lay outside the gene matches. The CDR3 runs to 16 residues. CDR1 is SNHLY, CDR2 FYNNEI, per germline. This chain's CDR3 is CASSDSGQGRVYGYTF. CDR3 coding DNA: TGTGCCAGCAGTGACTCTGGACAGGGGAGGGTCTATGGCTACACCTTC.

The chain carries TRBV28 and TRBJ1-1; D is unclear. The ends were cut back, 1 base at V and 4 bases at J, with 10 bases in the middle. The CDR3 is made up of 14 amino acids. Germline V gives CDR1 MDHEN, CDR2 SYDVKM. The CDR3 DNA sequence: TGTGCCAGCAGTTTATCTGCCCCGCGCACTGAAGCTTTCTTT. Encoded protein: CASSLSAPRTEAFF.

The gene calls are TRBV7-8 and TRBJ1-5, with 9 bases aligning to TRBD1. The CDR3 covers 16 residues. J was trimmed by 5 bases and V by 5 bases; bases with no gene match: 10. CDR1 is SGHVS, CDR2 FQNEAQ, per germline. CDR3 in DNA: TGTGCCAGCAGCCCTTCTCCGGGACAGGGACATCAGCCCCAGCATTTT. It specifies CASSPSPGQGHQPQHF.

This chain connects TRBV3-1 (or the pseudogene TRBV3-2) to TRBJ2-4, with TRBD2 matching 7 bases. The CDR3 is 16 amino acids. Germline trimming cut 3 bases from V and 0 bases from J; bases unmatched to any gene: 5. Germline values: CDR1 LGHDT, CDR2 YNNKEL (reference sequence). CDR3 loop: CASSQRGLIAKNIQYF. CDR3 coding DNA: TGTGCCAGCAGCCAGAGGGGACTAATAGCCAAAAACATTCAGTACTTC.

This rearrangement joins TRBV9 to TRBJ1-2; D uncertain. V lost 2 bases, J lost 5 bases, and 19 bases lay in between. The CDR3 has 16 amino acids. CDR1 SGDLS and CDR2 YYNGEE come from the germline V gene. CDR3 protein: CASSVAAVLGEYGYTF. The CDR3 region has the DNA TGTGCCAGCAGCGTCGCCGCAGTTCTTGGAGAATATGGCTACACCTTC.

This clone appeared a few times. The rearrangement links TRBV28 to TRBJ1-2; a weak D match, TRBD1 (6 bases). This CDR3 is 15 amino acids long. V lost 7 bases and J 7 bases, leaving 22 bases between the germline ends. The germline V gene encodes CDR1 MDHEN and CDR2 SYDVKM. CDR3 nucleotides: TGTGCCAGCACTAACCTCGCCGCAGGGGCAGGTGGCTACACCTTC. It encodes CASTNLAAGAGGYTF.